This TCR beta chain came from a study of cytomegalovirus exposure and HLA in healthy donors. Between the trimmed V and J ends, which lost 9 bases and 0 bases, there was a span of 15 bases. The CDR3 is 16 residues long. Germline CDR1 LNHDA, CDR2 SQIVND (reference sequence). This clone was seen only once. PCR involved 60 Vbeta and 13 Jbeta primers. Libraries were prepared by immunoSEQ multiplex PCR; TCRdb keeps only in-frame clonotypes and omits some of them. There are 130,000 to 150,000 clones in the sample; around 82% occur only once, and 2% to 3% lies in the top ten. This TCR was recovered from a woman aged 18-29 years in good health and CMV-seropositive. What was sequenced was PBMCs. The genes are TRBV19 and TRBJ2-6, with D possibly matching TRBD2 (6 bases). The CDR3 spells CASSAWGVSGANVLTF. In DNA, the CDR3 is TGTGCCAGCTCGGCCTGGGGGGTCTCTGGGGCCAACGTCCTGACTTTC.